This T cell receptor (beta chain) was recovered during a study of T cell responses to AZD1222 COVID-19 vaccine. Germline V gene data show CDR1 as SGDLS and CDR2 as YYNGEE. Trimming at V came to 4 bases and at J to 5 bases, leaving 9 bases not matched to a gene. The CDR3 is 15 residues long. Study results and limitations: Repertoire sampling happened only post peak T cell response.

Comment on this clone: Its antigen is currently unknown.

Generated by immunoSEQ multiplex PCR, the TCRdb table keeps only in-frame clones and is missing some. The data contain approximately 120,000 clones, 88% of them singletons. The chain links TRBV9 to TRBJ1-2; 9 bases agree with TRBD1. This clonotype originated in an adult in good health. The sample was peripheral blood, taken on day 0 of MenACWY control vaccination. The CDR3 DNA reads TGTGCCAGCAGCCAAGATCCGGGACAGGGATATGGCTACACCTTC. Translation: CASSQDPGQGYGYTF.